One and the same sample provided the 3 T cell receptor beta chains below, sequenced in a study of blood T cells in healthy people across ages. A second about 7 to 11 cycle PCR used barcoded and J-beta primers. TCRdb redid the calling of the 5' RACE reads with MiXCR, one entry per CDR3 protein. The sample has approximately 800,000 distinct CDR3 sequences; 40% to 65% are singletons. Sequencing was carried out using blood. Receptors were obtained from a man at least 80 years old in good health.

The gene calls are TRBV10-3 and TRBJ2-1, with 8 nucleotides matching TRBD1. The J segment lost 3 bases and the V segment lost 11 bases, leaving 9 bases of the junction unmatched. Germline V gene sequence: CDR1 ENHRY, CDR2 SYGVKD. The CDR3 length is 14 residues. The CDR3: CASWTGHIYNEQFF. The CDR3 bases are TGTGCCTCGTGGACAGGGCACATCTACAATGAGCAGTTCTTC.

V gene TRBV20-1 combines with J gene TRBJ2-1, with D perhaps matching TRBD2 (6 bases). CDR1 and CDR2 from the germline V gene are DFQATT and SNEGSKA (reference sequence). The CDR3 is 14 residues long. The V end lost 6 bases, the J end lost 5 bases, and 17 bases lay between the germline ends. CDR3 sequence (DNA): TGCAGTGCCCCCCGAGGGACTGGCGACAATGAGCAGTTCTTC. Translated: CSAPRGTGDNEQFF.

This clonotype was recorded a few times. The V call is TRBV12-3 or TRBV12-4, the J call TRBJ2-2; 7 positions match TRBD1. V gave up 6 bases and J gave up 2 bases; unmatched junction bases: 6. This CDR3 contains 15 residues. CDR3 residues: CASSLRDRNTGELFF. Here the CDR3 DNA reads TGTGCCAGCAGCCTCCGGGACAGAAACACCGGGGAGCTGTTTTTT.